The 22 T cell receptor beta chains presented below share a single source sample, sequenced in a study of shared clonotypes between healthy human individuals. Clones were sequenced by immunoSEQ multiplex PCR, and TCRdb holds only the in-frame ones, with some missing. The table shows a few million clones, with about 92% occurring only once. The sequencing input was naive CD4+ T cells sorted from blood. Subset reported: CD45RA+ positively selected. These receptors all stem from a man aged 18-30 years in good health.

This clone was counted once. The CDR3 coding sequence is TGTGCCTGGAGTGTACAGGTCGAGCAGTACTTC. Translated: CAWSVQVEQYF. The genes are TRBV30 and TRBJ2-7, with D perhaps matching TRBD1 (5 bases). CDR1 and CDR2 from the germline V gene are GTSNPN and SVGIG (reference sequence). There are 11 residues in the CDR3. Trimming shortened V by 0 bases and J by 6 bases, and 6 bases separated the two germline ends.

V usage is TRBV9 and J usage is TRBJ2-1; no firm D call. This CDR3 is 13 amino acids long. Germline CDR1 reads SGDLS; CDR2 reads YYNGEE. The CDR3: CPLEATPYNEQFF. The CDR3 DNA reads TGTCCTCTAGAAGCTACACCCTACAATGAGCAGTTCTTC.

The CDR3 is CAWSALPVYEQYF. CDR3 nucleotide sequence: TGTGCCTGGAGTGCCCTTCCGGTCTACGAGCAGTACTTC. The chain has TRBV30 and TRBJ2-7; D not certain. The length of the CDR3 is 13 residues. Germline-derived CDR1 and CDR2 are GTSNPN and SVGIG (reference sequence). The V end was cut by 1 base, the J end by 3 bases, with 10 bases between.

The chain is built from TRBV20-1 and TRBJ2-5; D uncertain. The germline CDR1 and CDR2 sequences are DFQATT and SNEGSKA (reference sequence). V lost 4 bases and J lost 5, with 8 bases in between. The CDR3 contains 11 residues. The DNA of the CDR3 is TGCAGTGCTAAGGGTTATGAGACCCAGTACTTC. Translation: CSAKGYETQYF.

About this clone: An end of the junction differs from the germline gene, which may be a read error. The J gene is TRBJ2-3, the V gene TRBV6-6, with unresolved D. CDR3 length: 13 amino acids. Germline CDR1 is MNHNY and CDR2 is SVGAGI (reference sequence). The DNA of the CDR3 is TGTGCCAGCAATTACGACGACACAGATACGCAGTATTTT. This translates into CASNYDDTDTQYF.

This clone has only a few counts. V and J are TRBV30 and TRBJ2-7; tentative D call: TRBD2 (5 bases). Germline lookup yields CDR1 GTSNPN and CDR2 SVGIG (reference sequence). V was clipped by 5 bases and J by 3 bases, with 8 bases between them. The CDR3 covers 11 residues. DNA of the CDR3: TGTGCCTGGGGACGGGACTACGAGCAGTACTTC. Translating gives CAWGRDYEQYF.

The CDR3 here is CASSHDSLIATNEKLFF. The CDR3 DNA sequence: TGCGCCAGCAGCCACGACAGCTTAATAGCAACTAATGAAAAACTGTTTTTT. The chain has TRBV4-3 and TRBJ1-4; D possibly corresponds to TRBD1 (5 bases). Germline-derived CDR1 and CDR2 are LGHNA and YSLEER. V was clipped by 3 bases and J by 0 bases, with 14 bases between them. The CDR3 spans 17 residues.

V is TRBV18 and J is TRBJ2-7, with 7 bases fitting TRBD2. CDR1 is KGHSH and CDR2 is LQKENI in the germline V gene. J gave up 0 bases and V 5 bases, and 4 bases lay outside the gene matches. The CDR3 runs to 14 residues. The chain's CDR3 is CASSSGVSSYEQYF. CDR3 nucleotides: TGTGCCAGCTCAAGCGGGGTTAGCTCCTACGAGCAGTACTTC.

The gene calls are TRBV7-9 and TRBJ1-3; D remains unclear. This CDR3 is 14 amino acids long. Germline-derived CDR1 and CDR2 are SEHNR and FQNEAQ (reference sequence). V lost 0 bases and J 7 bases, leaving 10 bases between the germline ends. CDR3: CASSLAAVSNTIYF. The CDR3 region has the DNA TGTGCCAGCAGCTTAGCGGCCGTCTCGAACACCATATATTTT.

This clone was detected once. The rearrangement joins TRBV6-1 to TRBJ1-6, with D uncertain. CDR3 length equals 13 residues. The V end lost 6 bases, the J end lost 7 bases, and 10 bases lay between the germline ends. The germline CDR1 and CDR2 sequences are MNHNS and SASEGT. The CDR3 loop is CASRDGLNSPLHF. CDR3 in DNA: TGTGCCAGCAGGGATGGGTTGAATTCACCCCTCCACTTT.

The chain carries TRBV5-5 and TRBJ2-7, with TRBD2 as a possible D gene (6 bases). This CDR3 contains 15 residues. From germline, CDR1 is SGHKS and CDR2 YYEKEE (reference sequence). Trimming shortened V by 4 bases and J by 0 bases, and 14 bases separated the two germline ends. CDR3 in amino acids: CASSTRGDSSYEQYF. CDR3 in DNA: TGTGCCAGCAGCACCCGTGGGGACTCCTCCTACGAGCAGTACTTC.

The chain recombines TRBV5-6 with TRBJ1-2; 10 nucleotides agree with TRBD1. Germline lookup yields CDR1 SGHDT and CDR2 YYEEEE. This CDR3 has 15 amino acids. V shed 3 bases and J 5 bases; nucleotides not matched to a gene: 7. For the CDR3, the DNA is TGTGCCAGCAGCTCGGACAGGGGGACCCCGTATGGCTACACCTTC. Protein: CASSSDRGTPYGYTF.

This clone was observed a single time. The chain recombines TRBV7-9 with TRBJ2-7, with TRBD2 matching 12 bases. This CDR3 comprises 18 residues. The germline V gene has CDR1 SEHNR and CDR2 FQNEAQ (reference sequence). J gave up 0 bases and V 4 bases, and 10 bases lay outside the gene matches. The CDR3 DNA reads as TGTGCCAGCAGCTCAAACCCCACGACTAGCGGGAGCTCCTACGAGCAGTACTTC. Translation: CASSSNPTTSGSSYEQYF.

The CDR3 spells CSVEQGRVYGYTF. The CDR3 DNA is TGCAGCGTTGAACAGGGACGGGTCTATGGCTACACCTTC. The chain couples TRBV29-1 to TRBJ1-2, with D possibly being TRBD1 (5 bases). Trimming took off 2 bases at V and 4 bases at J, with 11 bases between the two ends. The germline V gene encodes CDR1 SQVTM and CDR2 ANQGSEA. This CDR3 spans 13 amino acids. Together with reference TRBV29-1 and TRBJ1-2, the CDR3 gives the full variable domain: SAVISQKPSRDICQRGTSLTIQCQVDSQVTMMFWYRQQPGQSLTLIATANQGSEATYESGFVIDKFPISRPNLTFSTLTVSNMSPEDSSIYLCSVEQGRVYGYTFGSGTRLTVV.

The CDR3 bases are TGTGCCAGCAGCTTAGGACTCCTGACTAGCACAGATACGCAGTATTTT. Translation gives CASSLGLLTSTDTQYF. The chain couples TRBV11-2 to TRBJ2-3; D gene uncertain. The CDR3 sequence is 16 residues long. The germline gives CDR1 SGHAT, CDR2 FQNNGV. With 1 base removed from V and 0 bases from J, the gap between germline ends came to 11 bases. Together with reference TRBV11-2 and TRBJ2-3, the CDR3 gives the full variable domain: EAGVAQSPRYKIIEKRQSVAFWCNPISGHATLYWYQQILGQGPKLLIQFQNNGVVDDSQLPKDRFSAERLKGVDSTLKIQPAKLEDSAVYLCASSLGLLTSTDTQYFGPGTRLTVL.

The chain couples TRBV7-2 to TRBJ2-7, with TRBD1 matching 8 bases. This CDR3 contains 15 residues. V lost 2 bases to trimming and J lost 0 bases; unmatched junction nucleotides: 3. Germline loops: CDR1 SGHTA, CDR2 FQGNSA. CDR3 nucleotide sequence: TGTGCCAGCAGCTTACGGGGGACAGGCTCCTACGAGCAGTACTTC. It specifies CASSLRGTGSYEQYF.

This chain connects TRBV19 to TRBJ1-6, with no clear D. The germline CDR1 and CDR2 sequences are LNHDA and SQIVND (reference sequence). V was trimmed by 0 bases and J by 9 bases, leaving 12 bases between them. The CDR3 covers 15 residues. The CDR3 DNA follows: TGTGCCAGTAGTATAGAGCCCAAAACGGGTTCACCCCTCCACTTT. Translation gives CASSIEPKTGSPLHF.

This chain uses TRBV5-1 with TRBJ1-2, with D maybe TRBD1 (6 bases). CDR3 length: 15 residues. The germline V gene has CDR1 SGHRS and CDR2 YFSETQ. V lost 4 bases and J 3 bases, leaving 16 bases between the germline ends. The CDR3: CASSTGPGADYGYTF. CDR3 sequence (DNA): TGCGCCAGCAGCACTGGACCAGGGGCTGACTATGGCTACACCTTC.

This chain's CDR3 is CASSGPRETQYF. CDR3 nucleotides: TGTGCCAGCAGTGGACCGAGAGAGACCCAGTACTTC. The chain has TRBV6-5 and TRBJ2-5; no clear D. The V end lost 5 bases, the J end lost 4 bases, and 8 bases lay between the germline ends. This CDR3 comprises 12 residues. Germline V gene data show CDR1 as MNHEY and CDR2 as SVGAGI.

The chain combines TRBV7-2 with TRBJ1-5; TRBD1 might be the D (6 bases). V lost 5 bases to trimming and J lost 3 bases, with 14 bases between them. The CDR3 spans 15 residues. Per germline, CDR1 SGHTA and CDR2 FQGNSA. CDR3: CASSGGGVVNQPQHF. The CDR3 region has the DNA TGTGCCAGCAGCGGAGGGGGGGTCGTCAATCAGCCCCAGCATTTT.

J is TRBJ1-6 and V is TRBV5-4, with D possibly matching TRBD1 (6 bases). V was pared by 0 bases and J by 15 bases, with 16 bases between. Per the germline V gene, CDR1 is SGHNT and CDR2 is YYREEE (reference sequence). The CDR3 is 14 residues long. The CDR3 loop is CASSLGQVLGSLHF. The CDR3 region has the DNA TGTGCCAGCAGCTTGGGACAGGTGTTAGGGAGCCTCCACTTT. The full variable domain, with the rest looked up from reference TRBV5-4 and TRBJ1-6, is ETGVTQSPTHLIKTRGQQVTLRCSSQSGHNTVSWYQQALGQGPQFIFQYYREEENGRGNFPPRFSGLQFPNYSSELNVNALELDDSALYLCASSLGQVLGSLHFGNGTRLTVT.

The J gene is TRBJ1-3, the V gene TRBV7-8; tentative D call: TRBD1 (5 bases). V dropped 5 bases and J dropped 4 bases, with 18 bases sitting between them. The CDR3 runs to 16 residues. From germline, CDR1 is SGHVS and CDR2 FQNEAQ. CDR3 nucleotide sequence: TGTGCCAGCAGCCCCGCCTTGAGGGGCGTCGGAAACACCATATATTTT. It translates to CASSPALRGVGNTIYF.